This TCR beta chain originates from a study of blood T cell repertoires in COVID-19. This table comes from immunoSEQ multiplex PCR, and its TCRdb copy is limited to in-frame clones, with some not included. The sample has about 190,000 clones, around 80% seen once. The V gene's germline CDR1 is MNHEY and CDR2 SMNVEV (reference sequence). CDR3 length: 14 residues. The V segment lost 2 bases and the J segment 5 bases; nucleotides outside the gene matches: 4. Source material: peripheral blood. This sequence originates from a woman in her forties or fifties with acute or convalescent COVID-19. The rearrangement joins TRBV27 to TRBJ2-5, with 8 bases that match TRBD1. CDR3 bases: TGTGCCAGCAGTTTACAGGGGGCGAGGGAGACCCAGTACTTC. This sequence encodes CASSLQGARETQYF.